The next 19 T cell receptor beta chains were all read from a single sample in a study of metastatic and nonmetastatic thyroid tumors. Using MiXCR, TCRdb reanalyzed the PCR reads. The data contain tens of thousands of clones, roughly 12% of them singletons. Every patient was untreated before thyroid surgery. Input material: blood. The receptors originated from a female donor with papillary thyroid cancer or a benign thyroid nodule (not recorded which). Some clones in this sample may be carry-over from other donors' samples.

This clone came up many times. CDR3 sequence reads: CSVEVWDREFKADTEAFF. The CDR3 DNA reads as TGCAGCGTTGAGGTATGGGACAGGGAGTTTAAGGCGGACACTGAAGCTTTCTTT. The J gene is TRBJ1-1, the V gene TRBV29-1, with 9 positions matching TRBD1. With 3 bases clipped from V and 3 bases from J, the junction kept 17 bases outside the gene matches. CDR1 is SQVTM and CDR2 is ANQGSEA in the germline V gene. The CDR3 extends over 18 amino acids.

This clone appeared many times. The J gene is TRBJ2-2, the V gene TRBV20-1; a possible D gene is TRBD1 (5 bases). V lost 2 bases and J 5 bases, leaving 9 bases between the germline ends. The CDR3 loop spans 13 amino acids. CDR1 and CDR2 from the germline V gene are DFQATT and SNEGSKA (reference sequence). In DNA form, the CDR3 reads TGCAGTGCTAGACCGACAGCTACCGGGGAGCTGTTTTTT. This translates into CSARPTATGELFF.

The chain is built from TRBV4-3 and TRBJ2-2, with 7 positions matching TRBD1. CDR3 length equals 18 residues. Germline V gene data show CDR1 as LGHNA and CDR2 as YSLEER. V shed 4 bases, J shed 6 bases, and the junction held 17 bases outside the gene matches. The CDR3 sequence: CASSPQAHRGWVAGELFF. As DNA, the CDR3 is TGCGCCAGCAGCCCCCAAGCACACAGGGGCTGGGTCGCCGGGGAGCTGTTTTTT.

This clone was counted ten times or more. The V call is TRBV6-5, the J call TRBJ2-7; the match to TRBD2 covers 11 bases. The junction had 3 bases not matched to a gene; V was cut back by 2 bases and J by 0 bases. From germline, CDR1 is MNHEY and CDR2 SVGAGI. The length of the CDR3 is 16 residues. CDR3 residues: CASSYTSGRISYEQYF. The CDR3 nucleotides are TGTGCCAGCAGTTACACTAGCGGGAGAATCTCCTACGAGCAGTACTTC.

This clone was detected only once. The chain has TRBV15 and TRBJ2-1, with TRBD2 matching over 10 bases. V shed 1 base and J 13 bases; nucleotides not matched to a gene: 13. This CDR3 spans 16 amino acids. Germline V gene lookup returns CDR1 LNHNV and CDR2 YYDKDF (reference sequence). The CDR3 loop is CATSRGGLAVGPIQFF. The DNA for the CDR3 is TGTGCCACCAGCAGAGGTGGACTAGCGGTAGGGCCTATTCAGTTCTTC.

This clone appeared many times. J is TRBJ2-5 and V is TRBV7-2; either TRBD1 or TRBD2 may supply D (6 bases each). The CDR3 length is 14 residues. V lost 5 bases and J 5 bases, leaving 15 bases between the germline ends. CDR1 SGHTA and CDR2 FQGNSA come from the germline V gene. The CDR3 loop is CASSRMGGRETQYF. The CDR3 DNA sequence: TGTGCCAGCAGCCGAATGGGGGGCCGGGAGACCCAGTACTTC.

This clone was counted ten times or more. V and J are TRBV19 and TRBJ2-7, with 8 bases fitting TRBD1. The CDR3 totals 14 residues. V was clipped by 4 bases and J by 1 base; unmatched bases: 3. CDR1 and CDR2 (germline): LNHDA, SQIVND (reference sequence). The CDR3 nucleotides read TGTGCCAGTAGTAGAAGACAGGGGTCCTACGAGCAGTACTTC. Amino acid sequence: CASSRRQGSYEQYF.

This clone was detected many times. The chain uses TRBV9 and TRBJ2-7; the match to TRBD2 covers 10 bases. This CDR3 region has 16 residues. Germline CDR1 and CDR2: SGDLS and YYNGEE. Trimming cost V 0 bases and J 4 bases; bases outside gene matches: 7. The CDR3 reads CASSVGVAGGGYEQYF. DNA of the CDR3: TGTGCCAGCAGCGTAGGGGTAGCGGGAGGAGGTTACGAGCAGTACTTC.

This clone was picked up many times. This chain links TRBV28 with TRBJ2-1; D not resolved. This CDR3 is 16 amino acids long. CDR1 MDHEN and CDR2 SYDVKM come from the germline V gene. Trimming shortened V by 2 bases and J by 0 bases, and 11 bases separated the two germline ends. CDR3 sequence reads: CASSLLGSSSYNEQFF. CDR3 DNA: TGTGCCAGCAGTTTACTCGGGTCGTCCTCCTACAATGAGCAGTTCTTC.

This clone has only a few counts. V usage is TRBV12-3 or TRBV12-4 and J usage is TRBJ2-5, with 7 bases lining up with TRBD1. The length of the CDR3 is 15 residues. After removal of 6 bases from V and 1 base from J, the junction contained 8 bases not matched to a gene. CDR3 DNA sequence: TGTGCCAGCAGCAGACAGGGTGTGGGCCAAGAGACCCAGTACTTC. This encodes CASSRQGVGQETQYF.

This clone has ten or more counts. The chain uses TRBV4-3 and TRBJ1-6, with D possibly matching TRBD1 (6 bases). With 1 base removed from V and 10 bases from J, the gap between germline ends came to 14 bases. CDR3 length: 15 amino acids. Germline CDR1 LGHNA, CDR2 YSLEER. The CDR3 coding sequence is TGCGCCAGCAGCCAAGTGGTGGGGGGCCCCTCACCCCTCCACTTT. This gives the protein CASSQVVGGPSPLHF.

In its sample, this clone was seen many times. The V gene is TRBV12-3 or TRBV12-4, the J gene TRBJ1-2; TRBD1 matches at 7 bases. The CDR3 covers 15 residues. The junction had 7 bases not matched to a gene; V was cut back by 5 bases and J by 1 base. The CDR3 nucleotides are TGTGCCAGCAGTCCCGGGACAGACTTTAACTATGGCTACACCTTC. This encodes CASSPGTDFNYGYTF.

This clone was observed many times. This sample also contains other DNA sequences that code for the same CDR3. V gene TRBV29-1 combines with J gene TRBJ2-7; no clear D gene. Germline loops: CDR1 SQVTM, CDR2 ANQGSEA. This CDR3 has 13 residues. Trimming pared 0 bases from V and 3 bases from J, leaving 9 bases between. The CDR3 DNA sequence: TGCAGCGTTGAAGATGGGCAGAACTACGAGCAGTACTTC. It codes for CSVEDGQNYEQYF.

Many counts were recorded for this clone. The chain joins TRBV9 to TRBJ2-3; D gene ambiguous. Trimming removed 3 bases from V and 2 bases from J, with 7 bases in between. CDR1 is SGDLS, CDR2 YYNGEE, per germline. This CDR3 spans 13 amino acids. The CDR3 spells CASSAVYTDTQYF. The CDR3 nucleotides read TGTGCCAGCAGCGCCGTTTACACAGATACGCAGTATTTT.

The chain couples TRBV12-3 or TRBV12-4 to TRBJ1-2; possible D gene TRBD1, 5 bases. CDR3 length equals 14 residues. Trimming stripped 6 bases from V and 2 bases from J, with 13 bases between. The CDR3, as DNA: TGTGCCAGCAGAATGGGACGAAACAACTATGGCTACACCTTC. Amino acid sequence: CASRMGRNNYGYTF.

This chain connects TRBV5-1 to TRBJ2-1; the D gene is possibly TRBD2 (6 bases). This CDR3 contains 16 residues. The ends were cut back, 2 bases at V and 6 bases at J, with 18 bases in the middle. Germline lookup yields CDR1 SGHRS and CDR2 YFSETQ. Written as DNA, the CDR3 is TGCGCCAGCAGCTTAATGGTTCGGGGCGGGGCCAATGAGCAGTTCTTC. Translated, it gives CASSLMVRGGANEQFF.

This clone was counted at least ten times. CDR3 in amino acids: CATLLGNTIYF. In DNA, the CDR3 is TGTGCCACCTTGTTAGGAAACACCATATATTTT. V usage is TRBV15 and J usage is TRBJ1-3, with D uncertain. The CDR3 consists of 11 residues. Per the germline V gene, CDR1 is LNHNV and CDR2 is YYDKDF (reference sequence). Trimming pared 8 bases from V and 4 bases from J, leaving 6 bases between.

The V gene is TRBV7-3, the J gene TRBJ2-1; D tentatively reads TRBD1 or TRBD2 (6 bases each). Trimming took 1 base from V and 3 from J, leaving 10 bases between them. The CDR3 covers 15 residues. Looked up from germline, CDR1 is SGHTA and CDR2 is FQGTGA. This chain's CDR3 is CASSLMGGDYNEQFF. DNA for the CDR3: TGTGCCAGCAGCTTAATGGGGGGCGACTACAATGAGCAGTTCTTC.

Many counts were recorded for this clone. Written as DNA, the CDR3 is TGTGCCAGCAGTGTAGTAGCGGGAAGGACAGGGGCCTACGAGCAGTACTTC. The encoded protein is CASSVVAGRTGAYEQYF. This chain uses TRBV6-1 with TRBJ2-7, with D perhaps matching TRBD1 (9 bases). CDR1 and CDR2 from the germline V gene are MNHNS and SASEGT. The CDR3 length is 17 residues. With 4 bases removed from V and 2 bases from J, the gap between germline ends came to 21 bases.